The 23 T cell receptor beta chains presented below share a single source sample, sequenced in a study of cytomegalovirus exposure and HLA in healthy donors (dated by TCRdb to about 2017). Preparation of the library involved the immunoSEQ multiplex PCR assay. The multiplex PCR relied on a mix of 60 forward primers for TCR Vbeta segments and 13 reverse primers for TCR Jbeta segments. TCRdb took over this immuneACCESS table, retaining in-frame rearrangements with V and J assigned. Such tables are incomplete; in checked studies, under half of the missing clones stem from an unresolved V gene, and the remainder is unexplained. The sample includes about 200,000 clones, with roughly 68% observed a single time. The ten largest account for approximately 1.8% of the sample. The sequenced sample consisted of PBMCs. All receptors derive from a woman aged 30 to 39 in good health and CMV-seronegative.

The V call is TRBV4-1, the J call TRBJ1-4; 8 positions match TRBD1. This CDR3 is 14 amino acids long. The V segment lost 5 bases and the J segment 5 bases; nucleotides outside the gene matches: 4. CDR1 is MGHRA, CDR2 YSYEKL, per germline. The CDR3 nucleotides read TGCGCCAGCAGCAAACAGGGGGGGAATGAAAAACTGTTTTTT. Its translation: CASSKQGGNEKLFF.

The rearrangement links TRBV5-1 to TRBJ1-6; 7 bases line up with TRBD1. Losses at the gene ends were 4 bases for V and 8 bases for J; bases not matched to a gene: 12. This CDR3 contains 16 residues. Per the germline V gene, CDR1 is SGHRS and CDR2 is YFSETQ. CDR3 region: CASSPGGRSGDSPLHF. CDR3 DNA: TGCGCCAGCAGCCCAGGGGGTCGGTCGGGGGATTCACCCCTCCACTTT.

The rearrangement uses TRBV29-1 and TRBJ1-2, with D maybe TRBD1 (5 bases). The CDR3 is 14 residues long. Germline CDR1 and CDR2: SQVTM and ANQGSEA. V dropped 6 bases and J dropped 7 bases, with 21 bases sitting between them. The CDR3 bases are TGCAGCGTCCGCCCCGCGGGGGGTACGGGTGGCTACACCTTC. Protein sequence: CSVRPAGGTGGYTF.

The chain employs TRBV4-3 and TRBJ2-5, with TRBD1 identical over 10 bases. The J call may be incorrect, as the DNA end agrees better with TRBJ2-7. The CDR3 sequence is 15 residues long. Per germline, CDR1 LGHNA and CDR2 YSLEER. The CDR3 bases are TGCGCCAGCAGCCAAACCGGGACAGGGGAACCCGAGCAGTACTTC. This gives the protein CASSQTGTGEPEQYF.

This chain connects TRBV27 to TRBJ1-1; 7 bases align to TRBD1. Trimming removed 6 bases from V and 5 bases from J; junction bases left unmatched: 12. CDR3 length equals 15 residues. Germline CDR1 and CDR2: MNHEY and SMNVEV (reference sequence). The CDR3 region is CASSRYVTGNTEAFF. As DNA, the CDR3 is TGTGCCAGCAGCCGCTACGTGACAGGGAATACTGAAGCTTTCTTT.

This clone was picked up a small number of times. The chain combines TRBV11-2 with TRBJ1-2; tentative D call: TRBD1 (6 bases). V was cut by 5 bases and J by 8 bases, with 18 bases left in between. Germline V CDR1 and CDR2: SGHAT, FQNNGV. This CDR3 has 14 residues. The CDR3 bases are TGTGCCAGCAGCCGCCGAATGGACAGCCCGGGCTACACCTTC. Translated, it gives CASSRRMDSPGYTF.

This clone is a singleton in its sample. The CDR3 DNA follows: TGCGCCAGCAGCTTGAACGCTGGGGGGACCTACGAGCAGTACTTC. This codes for CASSLNAGGTYEQYF. The chain recombines TRBV5-1 with TRBJ2-7; D possibly corresponds to TRBD2 (6 bases). The germline V gene encodes CDR1 SGHRS and CDR2 YFSETQ. The length of the CDR3 is 15 residues. The V and J ends lost 1 base and 2 bases respectively, with 13 bases between them. Variable domain in full (rest from reference TRBV5-1 and TRBJ2-7): KAGVTQTPRYLIKTRGQQVTLSCSPISGHRSVSWYQQTPGQGLQFLFEYFSETQRNKGNFPGRFSGRQFSNSRSEMNVSTLELGDSALYLCASSLNAGGTYEQYFGPGTRLTVT.

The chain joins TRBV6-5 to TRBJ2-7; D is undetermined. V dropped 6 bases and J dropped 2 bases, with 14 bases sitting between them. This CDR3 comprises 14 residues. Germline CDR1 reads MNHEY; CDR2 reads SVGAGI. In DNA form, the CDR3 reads TGTGCCAGCAGCCCTGGGCCCCTACCCTACGAGCAGTACTTC. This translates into CASSPGPLPYEQYF.

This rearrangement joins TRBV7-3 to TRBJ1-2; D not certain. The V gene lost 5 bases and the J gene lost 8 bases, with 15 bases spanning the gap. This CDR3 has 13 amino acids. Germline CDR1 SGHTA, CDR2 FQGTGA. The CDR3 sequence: CASSQSTDGGYTF. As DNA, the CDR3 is TGTGCCAGCAGCCAATCAACCGACGGGGGCTACACCTTC.

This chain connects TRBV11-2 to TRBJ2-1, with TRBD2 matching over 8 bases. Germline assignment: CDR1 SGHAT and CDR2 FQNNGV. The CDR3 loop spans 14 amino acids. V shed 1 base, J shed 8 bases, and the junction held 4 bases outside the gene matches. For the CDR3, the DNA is TGTGCCAGCAGCTTAGCCGGGAGGGCGCATGAGCAGTTCTTC. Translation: CASSLAGRAHEQFF.

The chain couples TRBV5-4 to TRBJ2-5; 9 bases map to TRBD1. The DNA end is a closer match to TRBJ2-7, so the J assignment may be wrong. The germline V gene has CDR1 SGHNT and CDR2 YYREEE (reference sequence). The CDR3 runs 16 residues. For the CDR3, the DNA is TGTGCCAGCAGCTTGGGGTCCACAGGGGGCATGGACGAGCAGTACTTC. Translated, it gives CASSLGSTGGMDEQYF.

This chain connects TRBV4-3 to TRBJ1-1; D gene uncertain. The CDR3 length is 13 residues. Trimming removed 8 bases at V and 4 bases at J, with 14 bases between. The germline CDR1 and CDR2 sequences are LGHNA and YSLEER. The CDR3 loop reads CASRNARVTEAFF. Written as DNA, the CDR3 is TGCGCCAGCCGGAATGCGAGGGTCACTGAAGCTTTCTTT.

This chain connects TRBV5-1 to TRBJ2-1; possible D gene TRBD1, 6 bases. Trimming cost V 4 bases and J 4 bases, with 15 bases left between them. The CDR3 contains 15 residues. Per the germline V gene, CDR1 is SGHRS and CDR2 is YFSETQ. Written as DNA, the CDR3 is TGCGCCAGCAGCCTATCCAGGGGAAATTACAATGAGCAGTTCTTC. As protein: CASSLSRGNYNEQFF.

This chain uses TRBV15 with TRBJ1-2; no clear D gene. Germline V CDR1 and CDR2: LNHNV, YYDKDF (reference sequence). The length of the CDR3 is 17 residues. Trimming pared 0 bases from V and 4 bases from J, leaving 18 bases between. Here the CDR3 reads CATSRDVGGNIGYGYTF. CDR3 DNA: TGTGCCACCAGCAGAGATGTCGGAGGTAACATTGGCTATGGCTACACCTTC.

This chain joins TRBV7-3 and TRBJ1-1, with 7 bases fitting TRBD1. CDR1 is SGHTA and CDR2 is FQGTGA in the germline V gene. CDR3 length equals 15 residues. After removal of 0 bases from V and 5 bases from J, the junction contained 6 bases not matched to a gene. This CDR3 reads CASSLTRDSGTEAFF. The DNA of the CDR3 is TGTGCCAGCAGCTTAACCCGGGACAGTGGGACTGAAGCTTTCTTT.

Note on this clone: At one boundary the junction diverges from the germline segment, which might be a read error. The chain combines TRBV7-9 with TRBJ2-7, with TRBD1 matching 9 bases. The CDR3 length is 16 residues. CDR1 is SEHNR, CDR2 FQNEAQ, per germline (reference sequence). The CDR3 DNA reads TGTTCCAGCAGCGATCCCCGGGACAGGGCTCATTACGAGCAGTACTTC. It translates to CSSSDPRDRAHYEQYF.

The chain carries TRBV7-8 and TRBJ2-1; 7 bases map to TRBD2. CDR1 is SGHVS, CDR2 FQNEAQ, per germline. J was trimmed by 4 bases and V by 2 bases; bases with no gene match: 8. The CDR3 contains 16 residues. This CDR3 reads CASSLSPSGGYNEQFF. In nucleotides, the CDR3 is TGTGCCAGCAGCTTATCGCCCTCCGGGGGGTACAATGAGCAGTTCTTC.

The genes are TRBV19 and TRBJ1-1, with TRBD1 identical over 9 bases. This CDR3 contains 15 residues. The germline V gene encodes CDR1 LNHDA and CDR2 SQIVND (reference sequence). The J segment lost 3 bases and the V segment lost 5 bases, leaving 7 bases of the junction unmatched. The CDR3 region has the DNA TGTGCCAGTAGTCAAACAGGGGGCGCGGACACTGAAGCTTTCTTT. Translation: CASSQTGGADTEAFF.

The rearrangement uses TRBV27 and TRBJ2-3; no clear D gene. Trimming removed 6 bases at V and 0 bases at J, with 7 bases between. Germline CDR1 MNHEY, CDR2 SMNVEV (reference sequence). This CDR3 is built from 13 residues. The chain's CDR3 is CASRFLSTDTQYF. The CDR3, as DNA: TGTGCCAGCAGGTTCCTCAGCACAGATACGCAGTATTTT.

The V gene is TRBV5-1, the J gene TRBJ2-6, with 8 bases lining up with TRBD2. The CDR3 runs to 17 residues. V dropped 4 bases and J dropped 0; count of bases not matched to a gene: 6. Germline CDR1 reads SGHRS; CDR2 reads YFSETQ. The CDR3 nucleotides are TGCGCCAGCAGCCCCGGGGGGGTCAGCTCTGGGGCCAACGTCCTGACTTTC. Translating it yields CASSPGGVSSGANVLTF.

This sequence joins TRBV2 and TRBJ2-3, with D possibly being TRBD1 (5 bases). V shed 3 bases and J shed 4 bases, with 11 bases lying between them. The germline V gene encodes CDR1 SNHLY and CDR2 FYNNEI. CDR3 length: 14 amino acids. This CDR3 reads CASSEGRVPDTQYF. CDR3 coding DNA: TGTGCCAGCAGTGAGGGGCGCGTACCAGATACGCAGTATTTT.

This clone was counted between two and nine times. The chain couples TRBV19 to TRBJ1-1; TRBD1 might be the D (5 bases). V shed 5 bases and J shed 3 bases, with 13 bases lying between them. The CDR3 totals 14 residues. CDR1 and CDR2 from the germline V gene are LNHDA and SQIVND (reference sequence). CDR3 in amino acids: CASSPRRGDTEAFF. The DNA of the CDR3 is TGTGCCAGTAGTCCCCGACGGGGGGACACTGAAGCTTTCTTT.

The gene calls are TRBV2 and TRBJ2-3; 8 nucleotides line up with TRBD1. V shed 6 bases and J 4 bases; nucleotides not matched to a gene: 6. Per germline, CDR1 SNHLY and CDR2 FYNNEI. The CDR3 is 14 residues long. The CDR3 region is CASRRTGNADTQYF. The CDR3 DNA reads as TGTGCCAGCAGACGGACAGGGAACGCAGATACGCAGTATTTT.